This is a list of T cell receptor beta chains from one sample in a study of T-cell reconstitution after alpha-beta-depleted transplantation in children. TCRdb processed the PCR reads anew with MiXCR; each CDR3 protein has one entry. The sample lists around 600,000 distinct CDR3 sequences, over 9.5% occurring once. Sequences were derived from PBMCs from the stem cell graft donor, sampled from the stem cell graft. Receptor source: a human donor who donated a stem cell graft to a child with acute myeloid leukemia. The CDR3 runs from the conserved cysteine through the conserved F or W. A D gene is named only where the DNA matches it firmly. Clone size is shown for a subset of rows, as once, few, many or a class of expanded clone.

NA	TRBV30	TRBJ1-3	NA	TGTGCCTGCCATACAGGAACCGTCTCCGTAGATTTT	CACHTGTVSVDF
few	TRBV7-3	TRBJ2-6	NA	TGTGCCAGCAGCATAGGCGCCTCTGGGGCCAACGTCCTGACTTTC	CASSIGASGANVLTF
few	TRBV9	TRBJ2-7	TRBD2	TGTGCCAGCAGCCCTAGCGGGAGTTCCCACGAGCAGTACTTC	CASSPSGSSHEQYF
few	TRBV20-1	TRBJ2-1	TRBD2	TGCAGTGTCGCGGGAGGCCCGTACAATGAGCAGTTCTTC	CSVAGGPYNEQFF
NA	TRBV24-1	TRBJ2-5	NA	TGTGCCACCAGTGATGCCGGGGCAGGGGCCAGGACCCAGTACTTC	CATSDAGAGARTQYF
few	TRBV27	TRBJ2-2	NA	TGTGCCAGCAGTTTAGCGACCTTTAACACCGGGGAGCTGTTTTTT	CASSLATFNTGELFF
few	TRBV20-1	TRBJ1-4	TRBD1	TGCAGTGCTAGTGCGGACAGGGCCGCAACTAATGAAAAACTGTTTTTT	CSASADRAATNEKLFF
many	TRBV10-1	TRBJ2-7	NA	TGCGCCAGCAGTGAGTCTAAGCGGGAGCAGTACTTC	CASSESKREQYF
NA	TRBV7-3	TRBJ2-3	NA	TGTGCCAGCAGCTTAACTAGGAGGGATACGCAGTATTTT	CASSLTRRDTQYF
few	TRBV9	TRBJ2-7	TRBD2	TGTGCCAGCAGCCCGGGGGGGCGGGAGAGCTACGAGCAGTACTTC	CASSPGGRESYEQYF
few	TRBV12-3/TRBV12-4	TRBJ2-7	NA	TGTGCCAGCAGTTTTCGGAGAGGGGGTTACGAGCAGTACTTC	CASSFRRGGYEQYF
few	TRBV2	TRBJ1-2	NA	TGTGCCAGCAGTGAGAGCAGGGACTTCTATGGCTACACCTTC	CASSESRDFYGYTF
many	TRBV6-5	TRBJ2-7	TRBD2	TGTGCCAGCCGTTCTGCGGGAGGGCCCTACGAGCAGTACTTC	CASRSAGGPYEQYF
NA	TRBV5-1	TRBJ2-3	NA	TGCGCCAGCAGCTTGATGAACCTAAGCGGGGATACGCAGTATTTT	CASSLMNLSGDTQYF
many	TRBV29-1	TRBJ2-7	TRBD2	TGCAGCGTTGACGGGACTAGCGGGGTCTACGAGCAGTACTTC	CSVDGTSGVYEQYF
few	TRBV3-1	TRBJ1-1	NA	TGTGCCAGCAGCCAAGTGCCAGGAATGAACACTGAAGCTTTCTTT	CASSQVPGMNTEAFF
NA	TRBV11-3	TRBJ2-7	NA	TGTGTCACCCTGCCGGACCCCCACGAGCAGTACTTC	CVTLPDPHEQYF
NA	TRBV20-1	TRBJ2-1	TRBD2	TGCAGTGCTAGAGGCCACTTTCGTACTAGCGGGAGTGTCAATGAGCAGTTCTTC	CSARGHFRTSGSVNEQFF
many	TRBV4-2	TRBJ2-5	NA	TGTGCCAGCAGCCAAGATTCCGGGGCCGGGGAGACCCAGTACTTC	CASSQDSGAGETQYF
many	TRBV29-1	TRBJ2-7	TRBD2	TGCAGCGGGGCTAGCGGCTACGAGCAGTACTTC	CSGASGYEQYF
many	TRBV6-2/TRBV6-3	TRBJ2-1	TRBD2	TGTGCCAGCAGTTACTCGGCCCTAGCGGGAAATTACAATGAGCAGTTCTTC	CASSYSALAGNYNEQFF
NA	TRBV7-2	TRBJ2-7	TRBD2	TGTGCCAGCAGCCCTTCGACTAGCGGGAGCGGGTACGAGCAGTACTTC	CASSPSTSGSGYEQYF
few	TRBV5-1	TRBJ2-5	NA	TGCGCCAGCAGCTTGGCGGGGATGGGGCAAGAGACCCAGTACTTC	CASSLAGMGQETQYF
NA	TRBV15	TRBJ2-1	NA	TGTGCCACCGGAGGTACCTCCTACAATGAGCAGTTCTTC	CATGGTSYNEQFF
few	TRBV5-1	TRBJ2-7	TRBD2	TGCGCCAGCAGCCTTCGAGGACTAGCGAGCTTCTCCTACGAGCAGTACTTC	CASSLRGLASFSYEQYF
many	TRBV15	TRBJ1-2	TRBD1	TGTGCCACCAGCAGAGCCGGGACAGGGATTGGGAACTATGGCTACACCTTC	CATSRAGTGIGNYGYTF
many	TRBV7-9	TRBJ2-6	NA	TGTGCCAGCAGCTTAGTTACTGGGGCCAACGTCCTGACTTTC	CASSLVTGANVLTF
many	TRBV29-1	TRBJ2-2	TRBD2	TGCAGCGTGGGGGGTTTTGCTAGCGGGACGAACACCGGGGAGCTGTTTTTT	CSVGGFASGTNTGELFF
NA	TRBV4-2	TRBJ1-3	TRBD1	TGTGCCAGCAGCCAAGTTGGGACAGGCTCTGGAAACACCATATATTTT	CASSQVGTGSGNTIYF
few	TRBV29-1	TRBJ1-1	NA	TGCAGCATAAAAAGGGACGGATTGAACACTGAAGCTTTCTTT	CSIKRDGLNTEAFF
NA	TRBV12-3/TRBV12-4	TRBJ2-2	NA	TGTGCCAGCAATTCTGTAGCCTCCGGGGAGCTGTTTTTT	CASNSVASGELFF
many	TRBV4-3	TRBJ2-3	TRBD2	TGCGCCAGCAGCCAAGGCACTAGCGGGAGTCCTATCAGAGATACGCAGTATTTT	CASSQGTSGSPIRDTQYF
many	TRBV7-2	TRBJ1-3	TRBD1	TGTGCCAGCAGCCCGGACAGGGATGGAAACACCATATATTTT	CASSPDRDGNTIYF
NA	TRBV7-8	TRBJ2-2	NA	TGTGCCAGCAGCTTAACCGGAGGCTGGGACACCGGGGAGCTGTTTTTT	CASSLTGGWDTGELFF
many	TRBV30	TRBJ2-7	NA	TGTGCCTGGACCGCAGACTTCCTCTCCTACGAGCAGTACTTC	CAWTADFLSYEQYF
many	TRBV20-1	TRBJ2-7	TRBD2	TGCAGTGCTAGAGATCGCCTAGCGGGAGTAGGCGAGCAGTACTTC	CSARDRLAGVGEQYF
few	TRBV24-1	TRBJ2-1	NA	TGTGCCACCAGGCCAACAGGGAGGGGGGATGAGCAGTTCTTC	CATRPTGRGDEQFF
many	TRBV15	TRBJ2-5	NA	TGTGCCACCAGCAGAGCTCGGCACCAAGAGACCCAGTACTTC	CATSRARHQETQYF
NA	TRBV5-1	TRBJ2-1	NA	TGCGCCAGCAGAGCTAGCGAGAATGAGCAGTTCTTC	CASRASENEQFF
many	TRBV28	TRBJ2-5	NA	TGTGCCAGCATGGCCCCTGGAGGCGAGAGCGGAGAGACCCAGTACTTC	CASMAPGGESGETQYF
few	TRBV4-2	TRBJ1-1	TRBD1	TGTGCCAGCAGCCAAGGTGACAGGGGGAACACTGAAGCTTTCTTT	CASSQGDRGNTEAFF
many	TRBV7-2	TRBJ2-2	TRBD2	TGTGCCAGCAGCTTAGCTAGGACTAGCGGGAGGGAGACCGGGGAGCTGTTTTTT	CASSLARTSGRETGELFF
few	TRBV12-3/TRBV12-4	TRBJ2-1	NA	TGTGCCAGCAGTTTTGGCTACTCCGAGCAGTTCTTC	CASSFGYSEQFF
NA	TRBV3-1	TRBJ2-7	NA	TGTGCCAGCAGTTCCGGACCAGGGGTGCAGTACTTC	CASSSGPGVQYF
NA	TRBV7-8	TRBJ1-5	TRBD1	TGTGCCAGCAGACGAGAACAGGGGTGGGGTCAGCCCCAGCATTTT	CASRREQGWGQPQHF
NA	TRBV7-2	TRBJ2-1	NA	TGTGCCAGCAGCCCCCTGGGCGGGGTTGGGAATGAGCAGTTCTTC	CASSPLGGVGNEQFF
NA	TRBV27	TRBJ2-4	NA	TGTGCCAGCAAATCATCCGGCCAGCCCAGAAACATTCAGTACTTC	CASKSSGQPRNIQYF
few	TRBV5-1	TRBJ2-1	NA	TGCGCCAGCAGCCTGTGGGCTAATGTGGAGAATGAGCAGTTCTTC	CASSLWANVENEQFF
NA	TRBV6-2/TRBV6-3	TRBJ2-3	NA	TGTGCCAGCAGTAACCAGGGGATAGATACGCAGTATTTT	CASSNQGIDTQYF
NA	TRBV15	TRBJ2-3	NA	TGTGCCACCAGCTCCAGGGAGGTTGGGGGCACAGATACGCAGTATTTT	CATSSREVGGTDTQYF
NA	TRBV20-1	TRBJ2-1	TRBD2	TGCAGTGCTCGCGCGGTAGCGGGAGTCACGCTCTTC	CSARAVAGVTLF
NA	TRBV7-9	TRBJ2-3	TRBD2	TGTGCCAGCAGCACCCGGGGGGGGGCCTCAGATACGCAGTATTTT	CASSTRGGASDTQYF
few	TRBV10-3	TRBJ2-7	NA	TGTGCCACCCATAAGGACGGCCTCTACGAGCAGTACTTC	CATHKDGLYEQYF
many	TRBV5-1	TRBJ2-1	NA	TGCGCCAGCACCCTGGACTACTCATACAATGAGCAGTTCTTC	CASTLDYSYNEQFF
NA	TRBV27	TRBJ2-7	TRBD1	TGTGCCAGAAGGGTGACAGGGGGCCCCTACGAGCAGCACTTC	CARRVTGGPYEQHF
NA	TRBV20-1	TRBJ2-7	TRBD2	TGCAGTGCGTCGGAGAGCGGGGGGTCCTCCTACGAGCAGTACTTC	CSASESGGSSYEQYF
few	TRBV7-3	TRBJ2-1	NA	TGTGCCAGCAGCTCTATAAAGAGCTCCTACAATGAGCAGTTCTTC	CASSSIKSSYNEQFF
many	TRBV13	TRBJ2-3	TRBD2	TGTGCCAGCAGCTCTCCCCGGGTAGCGGGGTGGGATACGCAGTATTTT	CASSSPRVAGWDTQYF